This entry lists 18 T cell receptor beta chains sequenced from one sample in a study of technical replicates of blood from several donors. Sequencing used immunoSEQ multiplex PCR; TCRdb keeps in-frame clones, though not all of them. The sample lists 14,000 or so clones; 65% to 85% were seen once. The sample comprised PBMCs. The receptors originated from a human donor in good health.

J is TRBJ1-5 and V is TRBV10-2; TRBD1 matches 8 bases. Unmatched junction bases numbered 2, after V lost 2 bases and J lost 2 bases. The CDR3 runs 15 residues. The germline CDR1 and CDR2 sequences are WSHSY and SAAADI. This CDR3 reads CASSEMTGGNQPQHF. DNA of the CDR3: TGCGCCAGCAGTGAGATGACAGGGGGCAATCAGCCCCAGCATTTT.

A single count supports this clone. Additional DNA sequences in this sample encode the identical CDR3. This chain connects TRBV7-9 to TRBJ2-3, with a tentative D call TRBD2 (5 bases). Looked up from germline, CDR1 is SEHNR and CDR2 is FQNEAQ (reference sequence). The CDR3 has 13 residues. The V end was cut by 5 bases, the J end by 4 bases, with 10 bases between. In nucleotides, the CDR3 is TGTGCCAGCAGCCCACGCGGGCCAGATACGCAGTATTTT. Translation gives CASSPRGPDTQYF.

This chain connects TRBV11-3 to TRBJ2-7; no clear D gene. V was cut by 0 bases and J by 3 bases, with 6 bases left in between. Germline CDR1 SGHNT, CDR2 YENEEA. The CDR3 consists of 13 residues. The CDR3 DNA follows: TGTGCCAGCAGCTTAGATACAGACTACGAGCAGTACTTC. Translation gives CASSLDTDYEQYF. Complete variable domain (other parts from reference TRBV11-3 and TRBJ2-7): EAGVVQSPRYKIIEKKQPVAFWCNPISGHNTLYWYLQNLGQGPELLIRYENEEAVDDSQLPKDRFSAERLKGVDSTLKIQPAELGDSAVYLCASSLDTDYEQYFGPGTRLTVT.

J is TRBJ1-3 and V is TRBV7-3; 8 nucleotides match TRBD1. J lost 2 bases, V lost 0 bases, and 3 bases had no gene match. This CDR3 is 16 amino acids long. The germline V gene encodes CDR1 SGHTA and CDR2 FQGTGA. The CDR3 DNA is TGTGCCAGCAGCTTAACTGGGGACAGGACTGGAAACACCATATATTTT. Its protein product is CASSLTGDRTGNTIYF.

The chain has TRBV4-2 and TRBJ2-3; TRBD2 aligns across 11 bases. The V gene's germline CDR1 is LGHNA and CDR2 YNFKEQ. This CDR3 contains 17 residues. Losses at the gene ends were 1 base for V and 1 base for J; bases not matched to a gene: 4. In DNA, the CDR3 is TGTGCCAGCAGCCAAGGGTCACTAGCGGGAGGCACAGATACGCAGTATTTT. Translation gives CASSQGSLAGGTDTQYF.

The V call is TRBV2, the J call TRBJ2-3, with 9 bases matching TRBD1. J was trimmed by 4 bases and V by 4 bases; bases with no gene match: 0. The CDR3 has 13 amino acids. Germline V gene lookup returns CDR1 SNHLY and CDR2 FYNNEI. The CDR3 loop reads CASSGQGADTQYF. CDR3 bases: TGTGCCAGCAGTGGACAGGGGGCAGATACGCAGTATTTT.

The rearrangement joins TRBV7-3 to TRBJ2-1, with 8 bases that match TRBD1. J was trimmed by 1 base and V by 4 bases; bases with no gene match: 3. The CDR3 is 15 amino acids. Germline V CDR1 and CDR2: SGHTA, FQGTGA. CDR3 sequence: CASSSDRGSYNEQFF. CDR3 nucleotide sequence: TGTGCCAGCAGCTCAGACAGGGGTTCCTACAATGAGCAGTTCTTC. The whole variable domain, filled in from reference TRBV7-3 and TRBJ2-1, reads GAGVSQTPSNKVTEKGKYVELRCDPISGHTALYWYRQSLGQGPEFLIYFQGTGAADDSGLPNDRFFAVRPEGSVSTLKIQRTERGDSAVYLCASSSDRGSYNEQFFGPGTRLTVL.

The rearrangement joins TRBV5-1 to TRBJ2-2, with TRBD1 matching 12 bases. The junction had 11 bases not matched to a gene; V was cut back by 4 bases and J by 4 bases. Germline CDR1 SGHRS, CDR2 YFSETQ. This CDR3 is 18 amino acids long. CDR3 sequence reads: CASSAGQGATVGTGELFF. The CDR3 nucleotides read TGCGCCAGCAGCGCGGGACAGGGGGCCACGGTTGGCACCGGGGAGCTGTTTTTT.

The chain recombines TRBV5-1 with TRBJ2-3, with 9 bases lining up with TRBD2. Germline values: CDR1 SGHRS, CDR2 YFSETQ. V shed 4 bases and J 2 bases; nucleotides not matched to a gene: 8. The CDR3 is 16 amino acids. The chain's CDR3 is CASSPTTSGLTDTQYF. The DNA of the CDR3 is TGCGCCAGCAGCCCTACTACTAGCGGGCTCACAGATACGCAGTATTTT.

The CDR3 is CATSRRLEANYGYTF. The CDR3 nucleotides read TGTGCCACCAGCAGACGCCTAGAGGCGAACTATGGCTACACCTTC. This chain connects TRBV15 to TRBJ1-2; no firm D call. Germline CDR1 is LNHNV and CDR2 is YYDKDF (reference sequence). V was shortened by 2 bases and J by 2 bases, with 12 bases between the two germline ends. The CDR3 is made up of 15 amino acids. The full variable domain, rest sourced from reference TRBV15 and TRBJ1-2, is DAMVIQNPRYQVTQFGKPVTLSCSQTLNHNVMYWYQQKSSQAPKLLFHYYDKDFNNEADTPDNFQSRRPNTSFCFLDIRSPGLGDTAMYLCATSRRLEANYGYTFGSGTRLTVV.

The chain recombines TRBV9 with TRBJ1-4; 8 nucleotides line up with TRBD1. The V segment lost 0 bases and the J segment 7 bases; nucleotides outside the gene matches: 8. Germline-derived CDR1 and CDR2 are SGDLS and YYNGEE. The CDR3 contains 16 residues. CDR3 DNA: TGTGCCAGCAGCGTAGGGACAGGGAGTAACGCTGAAAAACTGTTTTTT. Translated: CASSVGTGSNAEKLFF.

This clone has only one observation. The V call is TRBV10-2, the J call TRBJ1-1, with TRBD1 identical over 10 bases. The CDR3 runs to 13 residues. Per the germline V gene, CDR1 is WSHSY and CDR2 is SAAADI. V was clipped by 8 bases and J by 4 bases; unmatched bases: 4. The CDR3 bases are TGCGCCAGCGCGACAGGGGGCCTCACTGAAGCTTTCTTT. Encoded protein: CASATGGLTEAFF.

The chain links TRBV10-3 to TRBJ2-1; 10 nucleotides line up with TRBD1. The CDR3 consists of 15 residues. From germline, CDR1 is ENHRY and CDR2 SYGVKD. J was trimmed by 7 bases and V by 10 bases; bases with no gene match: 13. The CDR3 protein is CATLDPGQGINEQFF. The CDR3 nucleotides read TGTGCCACCCTTGACCCGGGACAGGGGATAAATGAGCAGTTCTTC.

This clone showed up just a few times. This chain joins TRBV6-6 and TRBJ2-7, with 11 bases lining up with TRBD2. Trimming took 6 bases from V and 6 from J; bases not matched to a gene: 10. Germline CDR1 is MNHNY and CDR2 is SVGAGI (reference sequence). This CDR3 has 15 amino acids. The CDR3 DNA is TGTGCCAGCAGCTTCCGACTAGCGGGGCTCGGCGAGCAGTACTTC. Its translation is CASSFRLAGLGEQYF.

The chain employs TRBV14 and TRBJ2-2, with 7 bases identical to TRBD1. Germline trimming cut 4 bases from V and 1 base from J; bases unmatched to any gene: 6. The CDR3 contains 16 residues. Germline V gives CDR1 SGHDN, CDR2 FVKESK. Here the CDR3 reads CASSLLWTGNTGELFF. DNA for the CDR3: TGTGCCAGCAGCCTCTTATGGACAGGGAACACCGGGGAGCTGTTTTTT.

This chain's CDR3 is CASSTAGTLKETQYF. In DNA form, the CDR3 reads TGTGCCAGCAGTACCGCCGGGACATTAAAAGAGACCCAGTACTTC. This chain uses TRBV27 with TRBJ2-5, with a weak D call TRBD1 (6 bases). CDR1 and CDR2 from the germline V gene are MNHEY and SMNVEV (reference sequence). The CDR3 contains 15 residues. Trimming pared 5 bases from V and 3 bases from J, leaving 16 bases between.

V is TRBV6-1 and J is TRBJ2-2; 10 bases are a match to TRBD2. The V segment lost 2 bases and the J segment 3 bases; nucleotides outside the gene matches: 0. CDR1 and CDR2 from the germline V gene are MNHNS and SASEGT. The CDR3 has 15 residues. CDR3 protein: CASSELAGDTGELFF. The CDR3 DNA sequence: TGTGCCAGCAGTGAACTAGCGGGAGACACCGGGGAGCTGTTTTTT.

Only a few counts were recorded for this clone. CDR3 DNA sequence: TGTGCCAGCAGCTTATCAGGGGGGATCTCCTACGAGCAGTACTTC. The encoded protein is CASSLSGGISYEQYF. The chain joins TRBV7-3 to TRBJ2-7; D may be TRBD1 (7 bases). Looked up from germline, CDR1 is SGHTA and CDR2 is FQGTGA. The ends were cut back, 2 bases at V and 0 bases at J, with 11 bases in the middle. The CDR3 is made up of 15 amino acids.